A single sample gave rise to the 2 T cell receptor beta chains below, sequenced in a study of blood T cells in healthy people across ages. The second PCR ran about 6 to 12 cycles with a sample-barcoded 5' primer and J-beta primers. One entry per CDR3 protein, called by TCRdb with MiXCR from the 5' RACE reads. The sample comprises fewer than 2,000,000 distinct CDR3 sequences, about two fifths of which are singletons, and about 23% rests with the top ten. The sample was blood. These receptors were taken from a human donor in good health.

The CDR3 DNA is TGCAGCGGATCCCGGACAGTCAACACTGAAGCTTTCTTT. It codes for CSGSRTVNTEAFF. The chain has TRBV29-1 and TRBJ1-1; D is perhaps TRBD1 (6 bases). The germline V and J ends were trimmed by 7 bases and 2 bases, with 14 bases remaining between them. The germline CDR1 and CDR2 sequences are SQVTM and ANQGSEA. The CDR3 runs 13 residues.

CDR3 in amino acids: CASSLAGRGLTQYF. The CDR3 DNA follows: TGTGCCAGCAGCTTAGCGGGTCGGGGGCTAACCCAGTACTTC. V is TRBV7-6 and J is TRBJ2-5; D may be TRBD1 or TRBD2 (6 bases each). This CDR3 spans 14 amino acids. Germline-derived CDR1 and CDR2 are SGHVS and FNYEAQ. The V end lost 0 bases, the J end lost 8 bases, and 13 bases lay between the germline ends.